What follows are 30 T cell receptor beta chains derived from one specimen sequenced in a study of cytomegalovirus exposure and HLA in healthy donors. Both 60 Vbeta primers and 13 Jbeta primers went into the PCR. Some clones are missing from TCRdb's copy, which holds only in-frame ones; the method was immunoSEQ multiplex PCR. The sample's table shows some 75,000 clones. Sample: PBMCs. These receptors originate from a boy between 10 and 17 years old in good health and CMV-seronegative.

The CDR3 sequence is CASSPQKGGAEAFF. The CDR3 DNA reads as TGTGCCAGCTCACCCCAAAAGGGAGGGGCTGAAGCTTTCTTT. The chain is built from TRBV18 and TRBJ1-1; a weak D match, TRBD1 (5 bases). Per the germline V gene, CDR1 is KGHSH and CDR2 is LQKENI. The CDR3 contains 14 residues. V lost 3 bases, J lost 6 bases, and 14 bases lay in between.

V is TRBV4-1 and J is TRBJ1-5; 9 bases match TRBD1. CDR3 length equals 17 residues. The V gene end was trimmed by 5 bases and the J gene end by 3 bases; junction bases not matched to a gene: 11. CDR1 MGHRA and CDR2 YSYEKL come from the germline V gene. CDR3 nucleotide sequence: TGCGCCAGCAGCTTAGGACCGGGACAGGGACCCAATCAGCCCCAGCATTTT. Translation gives CASSLGPGQGPNQPQHF.

The chain joins TRBV30 to TRBJ2-3, with TRBD2 identical over 10 bases. J lost 1 base, V lost 2 bases, and 6 bases had no gene match. The germline gives CDR1 GTSNPN, CDR2 SVGIG (reference sequence). CDR3 length: 16 amino acids. CDR3 bases: TGTGCCTGGAGTTGGGCGCTAGCGGGGGGCACAGATACGCAGTATTTT. It is translated as CAWSWALAGGTDTQYF.

The CDR3 protein is CASSRQTGATEAFF. In DNA form, the CDR3 reads TGTGCCAGCAGCAGACAGACAGGGGCCACTGAAGCTTTCTTT. The gene calls are TRBV11-2 and TRBJ1-1; 8 bases line up with TRBD1. The CDR3 runs 14 residues. Germline V gene data show CDR1 as SGHAT and CDR2 as FQNNGV. The V segment lost 5 bases and the J segment 4 bases; nucleotides outside the gene matches: 6.

The V gene is TRBV4-2, the J gene TRBJ2-7, with no clear D. Trimming took off 0 bases at V and 6 bases at J, with 15 bases between the two ends. CDR1 is LGHNA and CDR2 is YNFKEQ in the germline V gene. The CDR3 is 15 amino acids. The CDR3 DNA follows: TGTGCCAGCAGCCAAGACGCCGGAGCAGCTGGCGAGCAGTACTTC. This sequence encodes CASSQDAGAAGEQYF.

The chain combines TRBV4-1 with TRBJ1-1, with D perhaps TRBD1 (5 bases). The CDR3 contains 13 residues. Per germline, CDR1 MGHRA and CDR2 YSYEKL. V was pared by 3 bases and J by 1 base, with 6 bases between. DNA for the CDR3: TGCGCCAGCAGCCAGACAGCGAACACTGAAGCTTTCTTT. It specifies CASSQTANTEAFF.

The J gene is TRBJ2-7, the V gene TRBV5-4; weak D call: TRBD2 (6 bases). Trimming cost V 4 bases and J 4 bases, with 12 bases left between them. The CDR3 has 13 amino acids. Germline V gene data show CDR1 as SGHNT and CDR2 as YYREEE (reference sequence). CDR3 sequence reads: CASSTTRGYEQYF. CDR3 nucleotide sequence: TGTGCCAGCAGCACGACCCGGGGGTACGAGCAGTACTTC.

The gene calls are TRBV30 and TRBJ2-1, with TRBD2 as a possible D gene (5 bases). Trimming pared 2 bases from V and 4 bases from J, leaving 12 bases between. The length of the CDR3 is 14 residues. Germline V gene data show CDR1 as GTSNPN and CDR2 as SVGIG (reference sequence). The CDR3 nucleotides are TGTGCCTGGAGTTCCGGGAAAGGTTACAATGAGCAGTTCTTC. Its protein product is CAWSSGKGYNEQFF.

V and J are TRBV30 and TRBJ1-5, with a weak D call TRBD1 (6 bases). V was clipped by 3 bases and J by 9 bases, with 12 bases between them. In germline, CDR1 is GTSNPN, CDR2 SVGIG (reference sequence). This CDR3 comprises 12 residues. The CDR3 DNA follows: TGTGCCTGGAGCCGAACACAGGGGCCCCAGCATTTT. It is translated as CAWSRTQGPQHF.

The rearrangement joins TRBV6-1 to TRBJ2-3; 12 bases fit TRBD2. J lost 6 bases, V lost 10 bases, and 8 bases had no gene match. The CDR3 has 14 amino acids. Germline loops: CDR1 MNHNS, CDR2 SASEGT. CDR3 coding DNA: TGTGCCACCTCTAGCGGGAGGGCCGCGGATACGCAGTATTTT. Translation gives CATSSGRAADTQYF.

V gene TRBV4-1 combines with J gene TRBJ1-2; no reliable D call. This CDR3 contains 12 residues. Germline CDR1 is MGHRA and CDR2 is YSYEKL. V lost 0 bases, J lost 5 bases, and 4 bases lay in between. CDR3 residues: CASSQEEYGYTF. CDR3 nucleotides: TGCGCCAGCAGCCAAGAGGAGTATGGCTACACCTTC.

The chain combines TRBV5-1 with TRBJ1-5; D may be TRBD1 (6 bases). Germline CDR1 and CDR2: SGHRS and YFSETQ. The CDR3 is 13 amino acids. V shed 0 bases and J shed 8 bases, with 9 bases lying between them. Here the CDR3 DNA reads TGCGCCAGCAGCTTGGCGGGGGGCGAGCCCCAGCATTTT. Protein: CASSLAGGEPQHF.

CDR3 DNA: TGTGCCAGCAGCCAAGTCTTGAGGGAGGTCTACGAGCAGTACTTC. Translated: CASSQVLREVYEQYF. The chain is built from TRBV14 and TRBJ2-7; the D gene is possibly TRBD2 (6 bases). The V and J ends lost 1 base and 3 bases respectively, with 13 bases between them. This CDR3 is built from 15 residues. Germline V gene data show CDR1 as SGHDN and CDR2 as FVKESK. The full variable domain, with the rest looked up from reference TRBV14 and TRBJ2-7, is EAGVTQFPSHSVIEKGQTVTLRCDPISGHDNLYWYRRVMGKEIKFLLHFVKESKQDESGMPNNRFLAERTGGTYSTLKVQPAELEDSGVYFCASSQVLREVYEQYFGPGTRLTVT.

The V gene is TRBV11-3, the J gene TRBJ2-7, with TRBD1 matching 7 bases. Germline V CDR1 and CDR2: SGHNT, YENEEA. The CDR3 covers 18 residues. J gave up 2 bases and V 1 base, and 14 bases lay outside the gene matches. The CDR3 nucleotides read TGTGCCAGCAGCTTAGGGTCCCAAGGGCAGGGGGAACCCTACGAGCAGTACTTC. Translated, it gives CASSLGSQGQGEPYEQYF. The full variable domain, in which reference TRBV11-3 and TRBJ2-7 provide the parts outside the CDR3, is EAGVVQSPRYKIIEKKQPVAFWCNPISGHNTLYWYLQNLGQGPELLIRYENEEAVDDSQLPKDRFSAERLKGVDSTLKIQPAELGDSAVYLCASSLGSQGQGEPYEQYFGPGTRLTVT.

This chain connects TRBV5-4 to TRBJ2-1, with D perhaps matching TRBD2 (5 bases). The CDR3 has 14 residues. Trimming pared 2 bases from V and 9 bases from J, leaving 15 bases between. Germline CDR1 reads SGHNT; CDR2 reads YYREEE (reference sequence). The CDR3 loop is CASSFLAWPAEQFF. CDR3 coding DNA: TGTGCCAGCAGCTTCCTAGCCTGGCCTGCTGAGCAGTTCTTC.

This chain joins TRBV25-1 and TRBJ2-2; 7 bases are shared with TRBD1. CDR1 MGHDK and CDR2 SYGVNS come from the germline V gene. The CDR3 spans 15 residues. Trimming removed 4 bases from V and 6 bases from J; junction bases left unmatched: 8. DNA of the CDR3: TGTGCCAGCAGTGGCCGGAACAGGGGATCCGGGGAGCTGTTTTTT. It codes for CASSGRNRGSGELFF.

The chain carries TRBV7-2 and TRBJ1-4; 9 nucleotides agree with TRBD1. Germline loops: CDR1 SGHTA, CDR2 FQGNSA. There are 17 residues in the CDR3. V was clipped by 1 base and J by 8 bases; unmatched bases: 11. Here the CDR3 reads CASSLGGQGRYNEKLFF. The CDR3 region has the DNA TGTGCCAGCAGCTTAGGGGGACAGGGAAGGTATAACGAAAAACTGTTTTTT.

The chain couples TRBV5-4 to TRBJ1-2; no clear D. Germline V gene lookup returns CDR1 SGHNT and CDR2 YYREEE (reference sequence). The V end lost 2 bases, the J end lost 7 bases, and 9 bases lay between the germline ends. This CDR3 spans 12 amino acids. The DNA for the CDR3 is TGTGCCAGCAGCTTCGGGAGCCCTGGCTACACCTTC. Translating gives CASSFGSPGYTF.

The V call is TRBV29-1, the J call TRBJ1-1; tentatively, D is TRBD1 (6 bases). The CDR3 loop spans 14 amino acids. The germline CDR1 and CDR2 sequences are SQVTM and ANQGSEA. V shed 4 bases and J shed 2 bases, with 14 bases lying between them. CDR3 sequence (DNA): TGCAGCGTTGGAGCAGGGGCCGGAAACACTGAAGCTTTCTTT. Protein sequence: CSVGAGAGNTEAFF.

CDR3 loop: CASSDGPSSLGGTEAFF. The CDR3 region has the DNA TGTGCCAGCAGTGACGGTCCGTCTTCACTAGGAGGCACTGAAGCTTTCTTT. This chain joins TRBV6-1 and TRBJ1-1; D not certain. Trimming took 3 bases from V and 4 from J, leaving 21 bases between them. This CDR3 contains 17 residues. CDR1 and CDR2 (germline): MNHNS, SASEGT.

The V and J genes are TRBV30 and TRBJ1-1; TRBD1 matches at 9 bases. In germline, CDR1 is GTSNPN, CDR2 SVGIG (reference sequence). Trimming removed 2 bases from V and 11 bases from J; junction bases left unmatched: 9. This CDR3 comprises 13 residues. The CDR3 region is CAWSTDRGVGAFF. CDR3 coding DNA: TGTGCCTGGAGTACGGACAGGGGAGTTGGGGCTTTCTTT.

The rearrangement joins TRBV4-1 to TRBJ1-2; tentative D call: TRBD1 (5 bases). The CDR3 totals 16 residues. V was shortened by 0 bases and J by 5 bases, with 16 bases between the two germline ends. CDR1 MGHRA and CDR2 YSYEKL come from the germline V gene. The CDR3 region has the DNA TGCGCCAGCAGCCAAGAGACAGCAGGGAAGGTGTATGGCTACACCTTC. Encoded protein: CASSQETAGKVYGYTF.

This rearrangement joins TRBV18 to TRBJ1-4; 7 nucleotides align to TRBD1. This CDR3 spans 16 amino acids. Trimming at V came to 5 bases and at J to 8 bases, leaving 14 bases not matched to a gene. The germline V gene has CDR1 KGHSH and CDR2 LQKENI. CDR3 in amino acids: CASSSPQDRDFEKLFF. In nucleotides, the CDR3 is TGTGCCAGCTCATCTCCACAAGACAGGGATTTCGAAAAACTGTTTTTT.

The rearrangement links TRBV18 to TRBJ2-5; 10 bases align to TRBD2. Germline loops: CDR1 KGHSH, CDR2 LQKENI. This CDR3 is built from 15 residues. V dropped 2 bases and J dropped 5; count of bases not matched to a gene: 5. CDR3 sequence reads: CASSPKREGRETQYF. The CDR3, as DNA: TGTGCCAGCTCACCAAAGCGGGAGGGCCGGGAGACCCAGTACTTC.

A note on this clone: Other DNA sequences from this sample encode an identical CDR3 as well. The chain combines TRBV5-1 with TRBJ1-2; 8 bases map to TRBD1. This CDR3 is built from 14 residues. Germline V gene data show CDR1 as SGHRS and CDR2 as YFSETQ. V dropped 3 bases and J dropped 10; count of bases not matched to a gene: 11. The CDR3 region is CASSSTRRTGIYTF. CDR3 sequence (DNA): TGCGCCAGCAGCTCTACTCGGAGGACAGGGATCTACACCTTC.

This chain joins TRBV29-1 and TRBJ2-5; 9 positions match TRBD2. Germline V lookup: CDR1 SQVTM, CDR2 ANQGSEA. V lost 7 bases to trimming and J lost 4 bases; unmatched junction nucleotides: 10. The CDR3 is 14 amino acids. The CDR3 bases are TGCAGCGGGGGGGCCTTAGCGGGGGCAGAGACCCAGTACTTC. This gives the protein CSGGALAGAETQYF.

The chain has TRBV5-4 and TRBJ1-2, with 9 nucleotides matching TRBD1. This CDR3 has 17 residues. CDR1 and CDR2 from the germline V gene are SGHNT and YYREEE (reference sequence). V shed 4 bases, J shed 4 bases, and the junction held 14 bases outside the gene matches. The CDR3 DNA sequence: TGTGCCAGCAGCCATCCCTTGGGACAGGGACCTTCCTATGGCTACACCTTC. Amino acids: CASSHPLGQGPSYGYTF.

This rearrangement joins TRBV19 to TRBJ1-5; D perhaps matches TRBD1 (5 bases). With 7 bases removed from V and 6 bases from J, the gap between germline ends came to 16 bases. The CDR3 is 14 amino acids. From germline, CDR1 is LNHDA and CDR2 SQIVND (reference sequence). The CDR3 bases are TGTGCCAGTACGTCTATCCAGGGATTTCAGCCCCAGCATTTT. It encodes CASTSIQGFQPQHF.

The chain employs TRBV7-8 and TRBJ1-1; weak D call: TRBD1 (5 bases). Germline V gives CDR1 SGHVS, CDR2 FQNEAQ. V dropped 5 bases and J dropped 3 bases, with 10 bases sitting between them. The CDR3 spans 13 residues. Here the CDR3 DNA reads TGTGCCAGCAGCCGACGGGGGGACACTGAAGCTTTCTTT. Its protein is CASSRRGDTEAFF.

Concerning this clone itself: An end of the junction differs from the germline gene, which may be a read error. This rearrangement joins TRBV30 to TRBJ1-1; D may be TRBD1 (6 bases). The CDR3 runs 15 residues. Germline V gene sequence: CDR1 GTSNPN, CDR2 SVGIG (reference sequence). CDR3 DNA sequence: TGTGCCGGGAGCGTAAACAGGGAATGGGTCACTGAAGCTTTCTTT. It specifies CAGSVNREWVTEAFF.